These 21 T cell receptor beta chains originate from one sample sequenced in a study of T-cell reconstitution after alpha-beta-depleted transplantation in children. It was with unique molecular identifiers that the TCRbeta library was prepared. TCRdb re-called the PCR reads with MiXCR, one entry per CDR3 protein. The sample records 500,000 to 650,000 distinct CDR3 sequences, 10% to 12% being singletons. Here the sequenced sample was PBMCs, mostly from graft donor cells, taken 180 days after TCRalphabeta/CD19-depleted stem cell transplant. The receptors stem from a female patient aged 2-9 years who had a stem cell transplant for aplastic anemia, so the T cells may come from the graft donor.

The chain combines TRBV3-1 with TRBJ1-1, with D unresolved. Germline CDR1 reads LGHDT; CDR2 reads YNNKEL (reference sequence). Deletions cut 11 bases from V and 2 bases from J, with 30 bases between. The CDR3 is 18 residues long. The CDR3 region has the DNA TGTGCCTTCAGCCACGCGCGACTCGCCGCGGCCTCAAACACTGAAGCTTTCTTT. Protein product: CAFSHARLAAASNTEAFF.

This clonotype occurred a few times. This chain links TRBV20-1 with TRBJ2-1; 12 positions match TRBD2. Germline CDR1 is DFQATT and CDR2 is SNEGSKA (reference sequence). V shed 5 bases and J 8 bases; nucleotides not matched to a gene: 7. The CDR3 length is 14 residues. The CDR3 DNA sequence: TGCAGTGCTTCGACTAGCGGGAGTAGCCATGAGCAGTTCTTC. Protein sequence: CSASTSGSSHEQFF.

The CDR3 here is CAAGARRDTEAFF. CDR3 bases: TGTGCCGCAGGGGCAAGACGGGACACTGAAGCTTTCTTT. V gene TRBV2 combines with J gene TRBJ1-1; D might be TRBD1 (6 bases). The CDR3 runs 13 residues. V lost 11 bases and J 3 bases, leaving 16 bases between the germline ends. Germline V CDR1 and CDR2: SNHLY, FYNNEI.

The chain couples TRBV5-5 to TRBJ2-7, with a weak D call TRBD1 (7 bases). Germline values: CDR1 SGHKS, CDR2 YYEKEE (reference sequence). CDR3 size: 13 residues. The CDR3 region has the DNA TGCCCATTAGCGGACAGGTGGTTGGGGGAGCAGTACGTC. Protein sequence: CPLADRWLGEQYV.

CDR3 nucleotides: TGTGCCAGCAATCCCGGGACAGGGCCCAATGAGCAGTTCTTC. This encodes CASNPGTGPNEQFF. The chain carries TRBV28 and TRBJ2-1, with 9 bases fitting TRBD1. CDR1 and CDR2 from the germline V gene are MDHEN and SYDVKM. V lost 7 bases and J lost 6; bases outside the gene matches: 7. The CDR3 loop spans 14 amino acids.

The chain is built from TRBV11-1 and TRBJ2-1; 9 bases map to TRBD2. Germline V CDR1 and CDR2: SGHAT, FQDESV (reference sequence). V shed 6 bases and J 4 bases; nucleotides not matched to a gene: 16. The CDR3 runs 18 residues. The CDR3, as DNA: TGTGCCAGCAGTCCACCACTAGCGGGTCCCTCTAATTACAATGAGCAGTTCTTC. Its protein is CASSPPLAGPSNYNEQFF. The full variable domain, with the rest looked up from reference TRBV11-1 and TRBJ2-1, is EAEVAQSPRYKITEKSQAVAFWCDPISGHATLYWYRQILGQGPELLVQFQDESVVDDSQLPKDRFSAERLKGVDSTLKIQPAELGDSAMYLCASSPPLAGPSNYNEQFFGPGTRLTVL.

This rearrangement joins TRBV7-2 to TRBJ2-7, with 7 bases lining up with TRBD1. CDR1 and CDR2 (germline): SGHTA, FQGNSA. V trimming: 3 bases; J trimming: 3 bases; junction bases outside the gene matches: 8. This CDR3 has 15 residues. This chain's CDR3 is CASSLATGPVYEQYV. The DNA for the CDR3 is TGTGCCAGCAGCTTGGCGACAGGGCCGGTCTACGAGCAGTACGTC.

This chain joins TRBV13 and TRBJ2-7; D not certain. Germline loops: CDR1 PRHDT, CDR2 FYEKMQ (reference sequence). This CDR3 spans 12 amino acids. The CDR3 nucleotides read TGTGACAGCAGTTTAGGCCTCTACGAGCAGTACGTC. Protein: CDSSLGLYEQYV.

This clonotype has more than one count but fewer than ten. The chain uses TRBV29-1 and TRBJ1-2; 7 bases line up with TRBD1. The length of the CDR3 is 19 residues. CDR1 and CDR2 from the germline V gene are SQVTM and ANQGSEA. V lost 2 bases to trimming and J lost 1 base; unmatched junction nucleotides: 19. The CDR3: CSVESPRAATGEVNYGYTF. In nucleotides, the CDR3 is TGCAGCGTTGAATCTCCCAGGGCGGCTACAGGGGAGGTTAACTATGGCTACACCTTC.

The table lists this clonotype with a few counts. The chain combines TRBV18 with TRBJ2-7; 8 nucleotides align to TRBD1. Germline assignment: CDR1 KGHSH and CDR2 LQKENI. Unmatched junction bases numbered 11, after V lost 3 bases and J lost 4 bases. CDR3 length: 16 amino acids. CDR3 region: CASSPASGTGGYEQYF. CDR3 in DNA: TGTGCCAGCTCACCGGCCTCCGGGACAGGAGGGTACGAGCAGTACTTC.

The J gene is TRBJ2-1, the V gene TRBV7-8; 8 bases are shared with TRBD2. Germline CDR1 SGHVS, CDR2 FQNEAQ. CDR3 length: 15 amino acids. Germline trimming cut 5 bases from V and 0 bases from J; bases unmatched to any gene: 3. Here the CDR3 DNA reads TGTGCCAGCAGCGAACTAGCGGACTCCTACAATGAGCAGTTCTTC. Its translation: CASSELADSYNEQFF.

This clonotype was seen many times. The chain links TRBV12-3 or TRBV12-4 to TRBJ1-5; tentatively, D is TRBD1 (6 bases). V lost 3 bases and J lost 1, with 10 bases in between. This CDR3 spans 15 amino acids. Here the CDR3 reads CASSLWGASNQPQHF. In DNA form, the CDR3 reads TGTGCCAGCAGTTTGTGGGGGGCAAGCAATCAGCCCCAGCATTTT.

This clonotype came up many times. The chain joins TRBV9 to TRBJ1-2, with D possibly matching TRBD1 (6 bases). V dropped 4 bases and J dropped 4 bases, with 20 bases sitting between them. Germline CDR1 and CDR2: SGDLS and YYNGEE. The CDR3 consists of 16 residues. CDR3 region: CASSLSFGGGGYGYTF. CDR3 sequence (DNA): TGTGCCAGCAGCCTATCGTTTGGCGGAGGGGGCTATGGCTACACCTTC.

This clonotype was observed many times. V gene TRBV6-2 or TRBV6-3 combines with J gene TRBJ2-7; TRBD2 is a possible D gene (6 bases). Between the trimmed V and J ends, which lost 11 bases and 3 bases, there was a span of 17 bases. Germline V gene lookup returns CDR1 MNHEY and CDR2 SVGEGT. CDR3 size: 13 residues. The CDR3 bases are TGTGCCCACAAAGGGGCGGGGCGCTACGAGCAGTACTTC. Its translation: CAHKGAGRYEQYF.

The rearrangement links TRBV15 to TRBJ1-5, with 11 bases matching TRBD1. Germline V gene data show CDR1 as LNHNV and CDR2 as YYDKDF (reference sequence). Losses at the gene ends were 3 bases for V and 1 base for J; bases not matched to a gene: 5. This CDR3 is 17 amino acids long. CDR3 loop: CATSRRDRGLSNQPQHF. The CDR3 DNA reads as TGTGCCACCAGCAGGAGGGACAGGGGGTTGAGCAATCAGCCCCAGCATTTT.

The sample holds a few counts of this clonotype. V gene TRBV20-1 combines with J gene TRBJ2-7; maybe TRBD1 (7 bases). This CDR3 region has 17 residues. Trimming stripped 6 bases from V and 2 bases from J, with 26 bases between. In germline, CDR1 is DFQATT, CDR2 SNEGSKA (reference sequence). DNA for the CDR3: TGCAGTGCCACAGGGGCCCAATATAGCCGGGGGCCCTACGAGCAGTACTTC. Residues: CSATGAQYSRGPYEQYF.

The J gene is TRBJ2-1, the V gene TRBV6-1; D not resolved. Per the germline V gene, CDR1 is MNHNS and CDR2 is SASEGT. Trimming left V 11 bases short and J 1 base short, with 15 bases between. This CDR3 spans 14 amino acids. CDR3 DNA: TGTGCCTCCCAAACTACCTTTTCCTACAATGAGCAGTTCTTC. Translation: CASQTTFSYNEQFF.

This clonotype was observed a handful of times. The chain has TRBV7-2 and TRBJ2-2; D may be TRBD1 (5 bases). Germline assignment: CDR1 SGHTA and CDR2 FQGNSA. Trimming took 1 base from V and 7 from J, leaving 10 bases between them. There are 14 residues in the CDR3. The CDR3 DNA is TGTGCCAGCAGCTTAGGTCAGGGTAACGGGGAGCTGTTTTTT. Encoded protein: CASSLGQGNGELFF.

The J gene is TRBJ1-2, the V gene TRBV27, with D tentatively TRBD1 (5 bases). Germline values: CDR1 MNHEY, CDR2 SMNVEV (reference sequence). V was clipped by 2 bases and J by 1 base, with 11 bases between them. The CDR3 contains 15 residues. In nucleotides, the CDR3 is TGTGCCAGCAGTTTAGGGAGCGGGGGTAACTATGGCTACACCTTC. Translation gives CASSLGSGGNYGYTF.

This sequence joins TRBV7-2 and TRBJ2-3; 8 bases map to TRBD1. Unmatched junction bases numbered 6, after V lost 1 base and J lost 3 bases. Germline CDR1 reads SGHTA; CDR2 reads FQGNSA. This CDR3 region has 16 residues. As DNA, the CDR3 is TGTGCCAGCAGCTTAGACGCAGGGGGCACGACAGATACGCAGTATTTT. Its protein is CASSLDAGGTTDTQYF.

The chain is built from TRBV5-6 and TRBJ2-7; 8 bases line up with TRBD1. The CDR3 is 15 amino acids. Trimming removed 0 bases from V and 2 bases from J; junction bases left unmatched: 4. Germline lookup yields CDR1 SGHDT and CDR2 YYEEEE. As DNA, the CDR3 is TGTGCCAGCAGCTTGGTTGGGGACAGGCCCTACGAGCAGTACTTC. Translation: CASSLVGDRPYEQYF.